The rows below give T cell receptor beta chains drawn from one sample of a study of blood T cell repertoires in COVID-19. Data came from immunoSEQ multiplex PCR; TCRdb stores just in-frame clones and leaves some out. Of 300,000 or so clones detected, roughly 87% appear once; the ten largest clones hold 1%. Material for sequencing was peripheral blood. These receptors were collected from a man aged 50 or older with active or convalescent COVID-19. The conserved cysteine and the conserved F or W are not part of the CDR3 here.

j_gene: TRBJ2-3; v_gene: TRBV2; CDR3aa: AISDRSEDTQY
j_gene: TRBJ1-5; v_gene: TRBV28; CDR3aa: ASRAWDRDSNQPQH
j_gene: TRBJ2-7; v_gene: TRBV2; CDR3aa: ASSVRQGRGYEQY
j_gene: TRBJ1-3; v_gene: TRBV14; CDR3aa: ASSSELTGNTIY
j_gene: TRBJ1-5; v_gene: TRBV30; CDR3aa: AWSVSEAQPQH
j_gene: TRBJ2-3; v_gene: TRBV30; CDR3aa: AWGRGTGFGTDTQY
j_gene: TRBJ2-7; v_gene: TRBV3-1/TRBV3-2; CDR3aa: ASSQETGNGEQY
j_gene: TRBJ1-6; v_gene: TRBV7-8; CDR3aa: ASSLLTQGGSPLH
j_gene: TRBJ1-6; v_gene: TRBV28; CDR3aa: ASINRGESPNSPLH
j_gene: TRBJ2-1; v_gene: TRBV28; CDR3aa: ASSLIGRYNEQF
j_gene: TRBJ2-1; v_gene: TRBV11-1; CDR3aa: ASSSHRVNEQF
j_gene: TRBJ1-6; v_gene: TRBV9; CDR3aa: ASSEGQGEDSPLH
j_gene: TRBJ2-1; v_gene: TRBV7-2; CDR3aa: ASSLAGGAQF
j_gene: TRBJ1-2; v_gene: TRBV6-5; CDR3aa: ASRGQGFTYGYT
j_gene: TRBJ2-5; v_gene: TRBV4-1; CDR3aa: ASSHPPGQGGETQY
j_gene: TRBJ1-5; v_gene: TRBV21-1; CDR3aa: ASSKVINVGDQPQH
j_gene: TRBJ2-3; v_gene: TRBV18; CDR3aa: ASSPWTSGGADTQY
j_gene: TRBJ1-5; v_gene: TRBV12-3/TRBV12-4; CDR3aa: ASSWDRDQPQH
j_gene: TRBJ1-1; v_gene: TRBV7-9; CDR3aa: ASSFTGNTEAF
j_gene: TRBJ1-5; v_gene: TRBV6-6; CDR3aa: ASSPPGREGQPQH
j_gene: TRBJ1-6; v_gene: TRBV5-4; CDR3aa: AFSGGIGYNSPLH
j_gene: TRBJ1-2; v_gene: TRBV29-1; CDR3aa: SVLQGAANYGYT
j_gene: TRBJ1-1; v_gene: TRBV7-9; CDR3aa: ASSPWAFQAEAF
j_gene: TRBJ1-3; v_gene: TRBV5-1; CDR3aa: ASSLAPGRSGNTIY
j_gene: TRBJ1-1; v_gene: TRBV29-1; CDR3aa: SVESGFNTEAF
j_gene: TRBJ2-1; v_gene: TRBV7-6; CDR3aa: ASSLGASGYNEQF
j_gene: TRBJ1-5; v_gene: TRBV5-1; CDR3aa: ASSLEPGDQPQH
j_gene: TRBJ1-4; v_gene: TRBV19; CDR3aa: ASSTAGSNEKLF
j_gene: TRBJ2-3; v_gene: TRBV30; CDR3aa: AWSVDYVYNRTQY